Following are 3 T cell receptor beta chains from one sample sequenced in a study of Ad26.COV2.S vaccination and SARS-CoV-2 variants. Produced via immunoSEQ multiplex PCR; TCRdb's table is partial and in-frame only. The sample shows about 400,000 clones, around 82% of them seen only once. Treatment here: 19 received Ad26.COV2.S at low or high dose, single or two shots; about 5 received placebo; per-sample allocation not given. Sampling was done on day 63 after the first vaccine or placebo injection. Sequences were derived from peripheral blood, sampled in a trial of Ad26.COV2.S vaccine versus placebo. The receptors here all came from a person between 18 and 59 years old who received the Ad26.COV2.S COVID-19 vaccine or a placebo.

J is TRBJ1-1 and V is TRBV21-1. TRBV21-1 is a listed pseudogene. This CDR3 region has 15 residues. CDR3 DNA sequence: TGTGCCAGCACCTCCGGAGGGAGGGCCCTACCTGAAGCTTTCTTT. Translation gives CASTSGGRALPEAFF.

About this clone itself: This specimen includes other DNA sequences encoding the same CDR3. The chain combines TRBV7-2 with TRBJ2-2; D may be TRBD2 (6 bases). In germline, CDR1 is SGHTA, CDR2 FQGNSA. This CDR3 has 16 residues. The V end lost 1 base, the J end lost 1 base, and 10 bases lay between the germline ends. The DNA for the CDR3 is TGTGCCAGCAGCTTAGGGCGGGGAGGGAACACCGGGGAGCTGTTTTTT. Translation: CASSLGRGGNTGELFF.

The chain carries TRBV6-5 and TRBJ2-5; possible D gene TRBD1, 5 bases. This CDR3 spans 15 amino acids. The V gene's germline CDR1 is MNHEY and CDR2 SVGAGI. Trimming pared 6 bases from V and 2 bases from J, leaving 16 bases between. CDR3 nucleotide sequence: TGTGCCAGCAGCTCAGGGCAGAGTTATCAAGAGACCCAGTACTTC. Its protein is CASSSGQSYQETQYF.